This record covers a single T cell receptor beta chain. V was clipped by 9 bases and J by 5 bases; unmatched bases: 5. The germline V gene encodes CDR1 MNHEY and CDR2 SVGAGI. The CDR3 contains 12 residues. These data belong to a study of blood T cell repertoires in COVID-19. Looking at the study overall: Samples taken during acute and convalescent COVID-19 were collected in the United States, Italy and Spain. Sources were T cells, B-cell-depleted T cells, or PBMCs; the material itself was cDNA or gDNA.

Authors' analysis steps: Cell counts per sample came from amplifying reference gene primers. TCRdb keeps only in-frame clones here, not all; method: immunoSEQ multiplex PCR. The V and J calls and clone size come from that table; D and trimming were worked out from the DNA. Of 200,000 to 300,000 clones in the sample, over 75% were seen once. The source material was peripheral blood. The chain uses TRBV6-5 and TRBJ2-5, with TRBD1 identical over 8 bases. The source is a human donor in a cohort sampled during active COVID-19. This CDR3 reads CASTGGSETQYF. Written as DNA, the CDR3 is TGTGCCAGTACAGGGGGTTCCGAGACCCAGTACTTC.